The 28 T cell receptor beta chains listed next were all sequenced from one sample in a study of blood T cell repertoires in COVID-19. Only in-frame clones appear in the TCRdb table, and some are missing; sequencing was by immunoSEQ multiplex PCR. The table includes a few hundred thousand clones, more than 75% detected once. Sequenced: peripheral blood. These receptors came from an elderly woman with COVID-19, enrolled during active disease.

In the case of this clone: The same CDR3 can be traced to other DNA sequences in this sample. J is TRBJ1-2 and V is TRBV24-1; D gene unclear. The CDR3 is 14 amino acids. The V end lost 5 bases, the J end lost 6 bases, and 15 bases lay between the germline ends. Germline lookup yields CDR1 KGHDR and CDR2 SFDVKD. The CDR3 here is CATSGWASPNGYTF. CDR3 DNA: TGTGCCACCAGTGGGTGGGCTTCGCCAAATGGCTACACCTTC.

This clone was counted a few times. The J gene is TRBJ1-1, the V gene TRBV11-3; D uncertain. This CDR3 spans 13 amino acids. Per germline, CDR1 SGHNT and CDR2 YENEEA. V was shortened by 1 base and J by 5 bases, with 8 bases between the two germline ends. CDR3 protein: CASSLALSTEAFF. The CDR3 region has the DNA TGTGCCAGCAGCTTAGCTTTGAGTACTGAAGCTTTCTTT.

The gene calls are TRBV19 and TRBJ1-1; D might be TRBD1 (6 bases). Trimming took 4 bases from V and 2 from J, leaving 14 bases between them. CDR3 length equals 15 residues. The germline gives CDR1 LNHDA, CDR2 SQIVND (reference sequence). The CDR3 spells CASSTGDFYNTEAFF. CDR3 nucleotides: TGTGCCAGTAGTACAGGGGATTTTTATAACACTGAAGCTTTCTTT. The complete variable domain, with remaining parts taken from reference TRBV19 and TRBJ1-1, reads DGGITQSPKYLFRKEGQNVTLSCEQNLNHDAMYWYRQDPGQGLRLIYYSQIVNDFQKGDIAEGYSVSREKKESFPLTVTSAQKNPTAFYLCASSTGDFYNTEAFFGQGTRLTVV.

To note about this clone: Other nucleotide sequences from this sample produce the same CDR3. This sequence joins TRBV2 and TRBJ1-1; tentatively, D is TRBD1 (5 bases). Germline values: CDR1 SNHLY, CDR2 FYNNEI. V lost 4 bases and J 1 base, leaving 10 bases between the germline ends. The CDR3 length is 14 residues. In DNA, the CDR3 is TGTGCCAGCAGTGTTCAGGGTGGGAACACTGAAGCTTTCTTT. It yields the protein CASSVQGGNTEAFF.

This chain uses TRBV6-6 with TRBJ1-1; 7 positions match TRBD1. J lost 8 bases, V lost 7 bases, and 13 bases had no gene match. The CDR3 contains 14 residues. The germline CDR1 and CDR2 sequences are MNHNY and SVGAGI (reference sequence). The CDR3 nucleotides are TGTGCCAGCAACTTACAGGGGAGTTCGCTGGAAGCTTTCTTT. Protein product: CASNLQGSSLEAFF.

The chain combines TRBV10-1 with TRBJ2-3, with D possibly being TRBD2 (5 bases). Germline CDR1 reads WNHNN; CDR2 reads SYGVQD (reference sequence). Trimming took 3 bases from V and 1 from J, leaving 8 bases between them. The length of the CDR3 is 14 residues. CDR3 loop: CASSDDSGTDTQYF. CDR3 sequence (DNA): TGCGCCAGCAGTGATGATAGCGGCACAGATACGCAGTATTTT.

The rearrangement joins TRBV4-1 to TRBJ1-4; D perhaps matches TRBD1 (6 bases). There are 14 residues in the CDR3. Germline-derived CDR1 and CDR2 are MGHRA and YSYEKL. The ends were cut back, 2 bases at V and 4 bases at J, with 8 bases in the middle. The CDR3 DNA is TGCGCCAGCAGCCAAACAGGGTTTAATGAAAAACTGTTTTTT. This encodes CASSQTGFNEKLFF.

The rearrangement uses TRBV5-1 and TRBJ1-1; weak D call: TRBD1 (5 bases). Germline V gene lookup returns CDR1 SGHRS and CDR2 YFSETQ. This CDR3 has 13 amino acids. Trimming stripped 3 bases from V and 4 bases from J, with 10 bases between. The CDR3 DNA reads TGCGCCAGCAGCTCGCAGGGCCCCACTGAAGCTTTCTTT. Amino acid sequence: CASSSQGPTEAFF.

The chain is built from TRBV30 and TRBJ2-2; 7 bases fit TRBD1. With 3 bases clipped from V and 5 bases from J, the junction kept 3 bases outside the gene matches. This CDR3 is built from 13 residues. Germline CDR1 is GTSNPN and CDR2 is SVGIG (reference sequence). The CDR3 here is CAWRGQTTGELFF. DNA for the CDR3: TGTGCCTGGAGGGGACAGACGACCGGGGAGCTGTTTTTT.

This clone occurred a few times. V gene TRBV28 combines with J gene TRBJ1-4; 8 bases match TRBD1. Looked up from germline, CDR1 is MDHEN and CDR2 is SYDVKM. The CDR3 has 14 amino acids. V dropped 4 bases and J dropped 5; count of bases not matched to a gene: 3. DNA of the CDR3: TGTGCCAGCAGTTCGGACAGGGTGAATGAAAAACTGTTTTTT. Protein: CASSSDRVNEKLFF. Drawing the rest from reference TRBV28 and TRBJ1-4, the complete variable domain is DVKVTQSSRYLVKRTGEKVFLECVQDMDHENMFWYRQDPGLGLRLIYFSYDVKMKEKGDIPEGYSVSREKKERFSLILESASTNQTSMYLCASSSDRVNEKLFFGSGTQLSVL.

This clone was seen a handful of times. The junction and the germline gene differ at one end; a read error may be behind it. The chain joins TRBV27 to TRBJ2-1; unclear D gene. The CDR3 is made up of 15 amino acids. The germline CDR1 and CDR2 sequences are MNHEY and SMNVEV (reference sequence). CDR3 loop: CASSLSTVSFNEQFF. As DNA, the CDR3 is TGTGCCAGCAGTTTATCCACAGTGTCCTTCAATGAGCAGTTCTTC.

The chain couples TRBV6-2 or TRBV6-3 to TRBJ2-7; possibly TRBD1 for D (6 bases). Trimming cost V 1 base and J 2 bases, with 12 bases left between them. Germline CDR1 reads MNHEY; CDR2 reads SVGEGT. This CDR3 is 15 amino acids long. The CDR3 nucleotides are TGTGCCAGCAGTTACTACGAAGGGACACCCTACGAGCAGTACTTC. It translates to CASSYYEGTPYEQYF.

This clone turned up a few times. The chain employs TRBV4-2 and TRBJ2-2; 11 nucleotides align to TRBD2. CDR1 LGHNA and CDR2 YNFKEQ come from the germline V gene. V lost 3 bases, J lost 4 bases, and 10 bases stayed unmatched. CDR3 length: 18 amino acids. Here the CDR3 reads CASSQRSSGRSFTGELFF. CDR3 sequence (DNA): TGTGCCAGCAGCCAGAGATCTAGCGGGAGGTCTTTCACCGGGGAGCTGTTTTTT.

The rearrangement joins TRBV4-3 to TRBJ2-5, with 11 bases matching TRBD2. J was trimmed by 2 bases and V by 8 bases; bases with no gene match: 7. The CDR3 has 15 amino acids. Per the germline V gene, CDR1 is LGHNA and CDR2 is YSLEER. The CDR3 here is CASRGTSGLQETQYF. CDR3 bases: TGCGCCAGCCGAGGGACTAGCGGACTACAAGAGACCCAGTACTTC.

The J gene is TRBJ1-3, the V gene TRBV4-1; D unresolved. CDR1 is MGHRA and CDR2 is YSYEKL in the germline V gene. The CDR3 has 14 residues. Between the trimmed V and J ends, which lost 1 base and 0 bases, there was a span of 4 bases. CDR3 region: CASSQGSSGNTIYF. The CDR3 region has the DNA TGCGCCAGCAGCCAAGGGAGCTCTGGAAACACCATATATTTT.

The chain is built from TRBV4-3 and TRBJ1-1, with 9 bases lining up with TRBD1. The junction had 6 bases not matched to a gene; V was cut back by 4 bases and J by 3 bases. The CDR3 consists of 15 residues. The germline V gene encodes CDR1 LGHNA and CDR2 YSLEER. The CDR3 spells CASSRDRDEHTEAFF. The DNA for the CDR3 is TGCGCCAGCAGCCGGGACAGGGACGAGCACACTGAAGCTTTCTTT.

The V call is TRBV6-2 or TRBV6-3, the J call TRBJ1-5; perhaps TRBD1 as D (5 bases). The CDR3 loop spans 14 amino acids. V was trimmed by 3 bases and J by 7 bases, leaving 13 bases between them. CDR1 is MNHEY and CDR2 is SVGEGT in the germline V gene. In DNA form, the CDR3 reads TGTGCCAGCAGTTATATGACAGTCCTACAGCCCCAGCATTTT. Translating it yields CASSYMTVLQPQHF.

The chain has TRBV4-1 and TRBJ2-5; D is perhaps TRBD2 (5 bases). Per the germline V gene, CDR1 is MGHRA and CDR2 is YSYEKL. The V gene lost 8 bases and the J gene lost 4 bases, with 14 bases spanning the gap. CDR3 length: 13 residues. CDR3 in DNA: TGCGCCAGCGGAAGGGTGGCGGGAGAGACCCAGTACTTC. This codes for CASGRVAGETQYF.

The chain has TRBV6-5 and TRBJ1-1, with D possibly TRBD1 on 5 matching bases. The CDR3 is made up of 13 amino acids. Per germline, CDR1 MNHEY and CDR2 SVGAGI. The germline V and J ends were trimmed by 2 bases and 7 bases, with 11 bases remaining between them. Written as DNA, the CDR3 is TGTGCCAGCAGTTACCAGGACAACTATGAAGCTTTCTTT. It encodes CASSYQDNYEAFF.

The chain is built from TRBV5-5 and TRBJ2-3, with 7 bases fitting TRBD1. This CDR3 spans 13 amino acids. CDR1 is SGHKS and CDR2 is YYEKEE in the germline V gene (reference sequence). V was pared by 3 bases and J by 6 bases, with 4 bases of the junction left unmatched. The CDR3: CASSSLQGDTQYF. The CDR3 region has the DNA TGTGCCAGCAGCTCCCTACAGGGGGATACGCAGTATTTT.

The rearrangement joins TRBV28 to TRBJ1-5; D not certain. The V gene's germline CDR1 is MDHEN and CDR2 SYDVKM. There are 12 residues in the CDR3. Trimming shortened V by 7 bases and J by 8 bases, and 12 bases separated the two germline ends. CDR3 region: CASTPYGEPQHF. CDR3 sequence (DNA): TGTGCCAGCACTCCCTACGGTGAGCCCCAGCATTTT.

This clone was detected only a few times. The rearrangement links TRBV7-9 to TRBJ2-3; 14 bases are a match to TRBD2. The junction had 4 bases not matched to a gene; V was cut back by 3 bases and J by 2 bases. The CDR3 loop spans 17 amino acids. Germline V lookup: CDR1 SEHNR, CDR2 FQNEAQ (reference sequence). The CDR3 DNA is TGTGCCAGCAGCTTGTGGACTAGCGGGAGGTCCACAGATACGCAGTATTTT. It yields the protein CASSLWTSGRSTDTQYF.

The chain uses TRBV4-1 and TRBJ2-7; D call uncertain. Germline V gives CDR1 MGHRA, CDR2 YSYEKL. This CDR3 comprises 15 residues. V was cut by 0 bases and J by 6 bases, with 15 bases left in between. The CDR3, as DNA: TGCGCCAGCAGCCAAGAGAGGTATAACTACGGCGAGCAGTACTTC. It specifies CASSQERYNYGEQYF.

The count of this clone is one. The chain links TRBV9 to TRBJ1-1; the D is unclear. This CDR3 is built from 15 residues. Between the trimmed V and J ends, which lost 0 bases and 0 bases, there was a span of 9 bases. Germline V gives CDR1 SGDLS, CDR2 YYNGEE. The CDR3, as DNA: TGTGCCAGCAGCGTAGGTCTAATCATGAACACTGAAGCTTTCTTT. Its protein product is CASSVGLIMNTEAFF.

The V and J genes are TRBV7-3 and TRBJ2-1; no definite D call. The CDR3 has 15 amino acids. Germline CDR1 reads SGHTA; CDR2 reads FQGTGA. V was clipped by 1 base and J by 7 bases, with 14 bases between them. The CDR3, as DNA: TGTGCCAGCAGCTTAAACCCCGCGGCTAGGAATGAGCAGTTCTTC. Protein product: CASSLNPAARNEQFF.

This chain uses TRBV7-3 with TRBJ2-3; the D is unclear. The CDR3 contains 14 residues. Germline-derived CDR1 and CDR2 are SGHTA and FQGTGA. The germline V and J ends were trimmed by 3 bases and 2 bases, with 9 bases remaining between them. The CDR3 DNA reads TGTGCCAGCAGCTTCTCTCTAAACACAGATACGCAGTATTTT. Encoded protein: CASSFSLNTDTQYF. The entire variable domain, with the rest obtained from reference TRBV7-3 and TRBJ2-3, is as follows: GAGVSQTPSNKVTEKGKYVELRCDPISGHTALYWYRQSLGQGPEFLIYFQGTGAADDSGLPNDRFFAVRPEGSVSTLKIQRTERGDSAVYLCASSFSLNTDTQYFGPGTRLTVL.

The chain employs TRBV6-5 and TRBJ1-1; no firm D call. Per germline, CDR1 MNHEY and CDR2 SVGAGI. The V end was cut by 7 bases, the J end by 1 base, with 10 bases between. The CDR3 runs 13 residues. CDR3 DNA: TGTGCCAGCAAGGAGCAAGCGAACACTGAAGCTTTCTTT. It translates to CASKEQANTEAFF.

V usage is TRBV7-6 and J usage is TRBJ1-5, with a weak D call TRBD1 (6 bases). The CDR3 runs to 15 residues. Germline V lookup: CDR1 SGHVS, CDR2 FNYEAQ. The V end was cut by 5 bases, the J end by 9 bases, with 20 bases between. This CDR3 is CASSPGQGPGRPQHF. As DNA, the CDR3 is TGTGCCAGCAGCCCAGGTCAGGGGCCGGGGAGGCCCCAGCATTTT.